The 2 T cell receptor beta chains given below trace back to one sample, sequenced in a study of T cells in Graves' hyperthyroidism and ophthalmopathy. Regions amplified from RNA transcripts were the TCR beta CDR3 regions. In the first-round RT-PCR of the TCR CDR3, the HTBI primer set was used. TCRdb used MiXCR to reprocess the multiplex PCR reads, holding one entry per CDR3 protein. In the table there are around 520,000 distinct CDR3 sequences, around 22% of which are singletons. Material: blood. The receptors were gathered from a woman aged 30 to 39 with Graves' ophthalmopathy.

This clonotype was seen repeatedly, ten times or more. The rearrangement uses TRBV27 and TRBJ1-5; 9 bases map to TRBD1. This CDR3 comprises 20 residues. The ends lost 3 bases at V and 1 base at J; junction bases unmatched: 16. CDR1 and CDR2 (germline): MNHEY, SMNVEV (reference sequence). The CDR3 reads CASSFGSGTGTRGSNQPQHF. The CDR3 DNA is TGTGCCAGCAGTTTCGGTTCCGGGACAGGGACCAGGGGGAGCAATCAGCCCCAGCATTTT.

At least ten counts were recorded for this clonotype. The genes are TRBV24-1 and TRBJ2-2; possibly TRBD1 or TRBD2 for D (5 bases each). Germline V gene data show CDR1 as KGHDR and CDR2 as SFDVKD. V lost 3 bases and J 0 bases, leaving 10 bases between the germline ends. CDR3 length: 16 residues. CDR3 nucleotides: TGTGCCACCAGTGATGTGGGGGAAACGAACACCGGGGAGCTGTTTTTT. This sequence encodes CATSDVGETNTGELFF.